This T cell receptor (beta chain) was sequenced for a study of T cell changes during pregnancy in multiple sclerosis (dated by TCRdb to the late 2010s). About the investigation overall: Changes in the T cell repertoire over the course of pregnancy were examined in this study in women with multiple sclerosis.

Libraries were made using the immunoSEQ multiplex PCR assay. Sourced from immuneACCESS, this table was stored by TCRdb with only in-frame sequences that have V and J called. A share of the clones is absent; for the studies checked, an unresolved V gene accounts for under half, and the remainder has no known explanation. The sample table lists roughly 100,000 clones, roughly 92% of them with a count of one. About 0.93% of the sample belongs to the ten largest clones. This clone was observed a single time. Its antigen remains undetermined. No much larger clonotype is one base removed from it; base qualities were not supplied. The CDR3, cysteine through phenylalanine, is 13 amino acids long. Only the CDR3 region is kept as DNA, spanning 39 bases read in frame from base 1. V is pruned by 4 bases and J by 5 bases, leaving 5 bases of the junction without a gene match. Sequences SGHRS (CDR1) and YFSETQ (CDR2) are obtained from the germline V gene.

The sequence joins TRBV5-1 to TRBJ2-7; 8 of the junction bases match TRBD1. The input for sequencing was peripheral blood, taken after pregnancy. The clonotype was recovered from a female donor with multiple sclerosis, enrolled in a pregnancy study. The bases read TGCGCCAGCAGCGTCCCGACAGGGGACGAGCAGTACTTC. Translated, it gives CASSVPTGDEQYF.